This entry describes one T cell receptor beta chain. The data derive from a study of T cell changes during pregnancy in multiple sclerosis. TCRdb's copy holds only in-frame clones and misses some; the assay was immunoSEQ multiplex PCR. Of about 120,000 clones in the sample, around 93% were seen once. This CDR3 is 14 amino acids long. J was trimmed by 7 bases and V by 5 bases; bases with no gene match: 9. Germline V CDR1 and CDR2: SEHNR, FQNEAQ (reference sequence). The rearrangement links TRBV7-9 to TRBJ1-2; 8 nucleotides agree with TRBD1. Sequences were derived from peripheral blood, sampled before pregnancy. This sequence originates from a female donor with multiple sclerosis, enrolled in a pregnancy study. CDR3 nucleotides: TGTGCCAGCAGCCGCGACAGGGGAATGGGTGGCTACACCTTC. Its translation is CASSRDRGMGGYTF.